A selection of T cell receptor beta chains follows, all from one sample in a study of blood T cells in healthy people across ages. TCRdb ran MiXCR on the 5' RACE reads and lists one entry per CDR3 protein. The table records some 900,000 distinct CDR3 sequences, 45% to 50% of them present only once. The specimen was blood. The receptors shown here come from a young man in good health. The CDR3 runs from the conserved cysteine through the conserved F or W. A D gene is named only where the DNA matches it firmly. Clone size is not always given. Where it is, it says once, few, many or a class for expanded clones.

.,TRBV4-2,.,16,TRBJ1-5,CAGSQDLGPGWEPQHF,TGTGCCGGCAGCCAAGATCTGGGTCCAGGGTGGGAGCCCCAGCATTTT
.,TRBV7-2,TRBD2,19,TRBJ2-6,CASSLVVLAGGHGANVLTF,TGTGCCAGCAGCTTAGTGGTACTAGCGGGGGGGCATGGGGCCAACGTCCTGACTTTC
.,TRBV15,.,16,TRBJ2-1,CATSRRTASSYNEQFF,TGTGCCACCAGCAGACGGACAGCTAGCTCCTACAATGAGCAGTTCTTC
few,TRBV27,.,13,TRBJ1-4,CASRTTRQEKLFF,TGTGCCAGCAGGACGACTAGGCAAGAAAAACTGTTTTTT
once,TRBV20-1,TRBD2,15,TRBJ2-1,CSALPLAGGYNEQFF,TGCAGTGCCCTCCCCCTAGCGGGGGGTTACAATGAGCAGTTCTTC
.,TRBV4-1,TRBD2,15,TRBJ2-3,CASSVGLAGVGTQSF,TGCGCCAGCAGTGTAGGGCTAGCGGGGGTTGGTACGCAGTCTTTT
few,TRBV28,TRBD1,15,TRBJ1-2,CASSQAGGGYVGYTF,TGTGCCAGCAGCCAAGCAGGGGGTGGCTATGTAGGCTACACCTTC
.,TRBV10-1,TRBD2,15,TRBJ2-7,CASSGNRGSGSEQYF,TGCGCCAGCAGTGGAAACAGGGGTAGCGGGAGCGAGCAGTACTTC
.,TRBV7-2,.,14,TRBJ1-2,CASSLVDGGYGYTF,TGTGCCAGCAGCTTAGTAGACGGGGGCTATGGCTACACCTTC
.,TRBV20-1,TRBD2,15,TRBJ2-1,CSGLTSGSSYNEQFF,TGCAGTGGTCTGACTAGCGGCTCTTCTTACAATGAGCAGTTCTTC
once,TRBV5-1,.,14,TRBJ1-1,CASSSQGVNTEAFF,TGCGCCAGCAGCTCGCAGGGCGTGAACACTGAAGCTTTCTTT
.,TRBV20-1,.,12,TRBJ1-2,CSARVSGSGYTF,TGCAGTGCTAGAGTCTCGGGGTCTGGCTACACCTTC
many,TRBV4-1,.,18,TRBJ2-5,CASSQDFLRTAYQETQYF,TGCGCCAGCAGCCAAGATTTCCTCAGGACGGCGTACCAAGAGACCCAGTACTTC
few,TRBV12-3/TRBV12-4,.,16,TRBJ2-1,CASSSRDASSYNEQFF,TGTGCCAGCAGTTCCCGGGACGCCAGCTCCTACAATGAGCAGTTCTTC
.,TRBV11-2,TRBD2,12,TRBJ2-5,CASTGLEETQYF,TGTGCCAGCACGGGACTAGAAGAGACCCAGTACTTC
.,TRBV5-1,TRBD2,15,TRBJ2-3,CASSYVAGMADTQYF,TGCGCCAGCAGCTACGTAGCGGGGATGGCAGATACGCAGTATTTT
.,TRBV12-3/TRBV12-4,TRBD1,14,TRBJ2-5,CASSIQGVRETQYF,TGTGCCAGCAGCATCCAGGGGGTGCGGGAGACCCAGTACTTC
few,TRBV5-1,.,15,TRBJ2-7,CASSPEDNFSYEQYF,TGCGCCAGCAGCCCGGAGGACAACTTCTCCTACGAGCAGTACTTC
.,TRBV6-2/TRBV6-3,.,15,TRBJ2-1,CASSYVPSRNNEQFF,TGTGCCAGCAGTTACGTACCTAGTCGGAACAATGAGCAGTTCTTC
few,TRBV4-3,TRBD2,16,TRBJ2-3,CASSQQRLARPDTQYF,TGCGCCAGCAGCCAACAACGACTAGCTCGCCCAGATACGCAGTATTTT
.,TRBV4-3,TRBD1,16,TRBJ2-3,CASSQGGQAYADTQYF,TGCGCCAGCAGCCAAGGGGGACAGGCCTATGCAGATACGCAGTATTTT
few,TRBV12-3/TRBV12-4,TRBD2,14,TRBJ2-5,CASSLGSGVETQYF,TGTGCCAGCAGTTTGGGGAGCGGGGTGGAGACCCAGTACTTC
.,TRBV5-5,.,14,TRBJ2-1,CASSLLWGDNEQFF,TGTGCCAGCAGCTTACTATGGGGTGACAATGAGCAGTTCTTC
.,TRBV28,.,13,TRBJ2-1,CASGWSSYNEQFF,TGTGCCAGCGGGTGGAGCTCCTACAATGAGCAGTTCTTC
few,TRBV10-3,TRBD2,15,TRBJ2-1,CAISAGLAGGDEQFF,TGTGCCATTAGCGCTGGACTAGCGGGGGGAGATGAGCAGTTCTTC
.,TRBV2,TRBD1,13,TRBJ1-1,CASGRSGQPEAFF,TGTGCCAGCGGAAGGTCGGGACAGCCTGAAGCTTTCTTT
.,TRBV4-3,.,14,TRBJ1-6,CASSQGGNNSPLHF,TGCGCCAGCAGCCAAGGGGGCAACAATTCACCCCTCCACTTT
medium-sized,TRBV12-3/TRBV12-4,.,11,TRBJ1-2,CASSLRGGYTF,TGTGCCAGCAGTTTGAGGGGTGGCTACACCTTC
.,TRBV4-3,.,15,TRBJ2-7,CASSQGWGPAYEQYF,TGCGCCAGCAGCCAAGGGTGGGGGCCAGCCTACGAGCAGTACTTC
few,TRBV7-2,TRBD2,16,TRBJ2-3,CASSLAPRGNTDTQYF,TGTGCCAGCAGCTTAGCACCGCGGGGGAACACAGATACGCAGTATTTT
.,TRBV2,TRBD1,13,TRBJ1-2,CASPGQGDYGYTF,TGTGCCAGCCCGGGACAGGGGGACTATGGCTACACCTTC
few,TRBV20-1,.,16,TRBJ2-1,CSARSAELSSYNEQFF,TGCAGTGCTAGGAGCGCGGAGTTGAGCTCCTACAATGAGCAGTTCTTC
.,TRBV5-1,.,12,TRBJ2-7,CASSRTTGEQYF,TGCGCCAGCAGCCGAACGACTGGCGAGCAGTACTTC
few,TRBV20-1,.,15,TRBJ1-1,CSASRARTLNTEAFF,TGCAGTGCTAGCCGGGCCAGGACGTTGAACACTGAAGCTTTCTTT
.,TRBV29-1,TRBD1,14,TRBJ2-7,CSAQTGVFGYGQYF,TGCAGCGCACAGACAGGGGTGTTTGGCTACGGGCAGTACTTC
.,TRBV9,.,15,TRBJ2-2,CASSVVTLNTGELFF,TGTGCCAGCAGCGTAGTGACCCTGAACACCGGGGAGCTGTTTTTT
few,TRBV27,TRBD1,13,TRBJ1-2,CASRLQGAYGYTF,TGTGCCAGCAGGCTACAGGGGGCCTATGGCTACACCTTC
.,TRBV3-1,.,13,TRBJ2-1,CAGSQLRSSEQFF,TGTGCCGGCAGCCAATTAAGGAGTAGTGAGCAGTTCTTC
.,TRBV7-9,.,15,TRBJ1-6,CASSSAGHLDSPLHF,TGTGCCAGCAGCTCGGCCGGCCATTTGGATTCACCCCTCCACTTT
.,TRBV20-1,.,12,TRBJ1-1,CSANRGQSEAFF,TGCAGTGCCAATCGTGGACAGTCTGAAGCTTTCTTT
.,TRBV29-1,.,12,TRBJ1-2,CSVEAQGYGYTF,TGCAGCGTTGAAGCACAGGGCTATGGCTACACCTTC
.,TRBV6-2/TRBV6-3,.,15,TRBJ1-5,CASCVQGSGGQPQHF,TGTGCCAGCTGCGTTCAGGGATCGGGGGGTCAGCCCCAGCATTTT
.,TRBV11-1,.,15,TRBJ1-4,CASSFSDWRNEKLFF,TGTGCCAGCAGCTTCTCCGACTGGAGGAATGAAAAACTGTTTTTT
few,TRBV18,.,14,TRBJ2-5,CASSPQGTRETQYF,TGTGCCAGCTCACCCCAGGGAACGAGAGAGACCCAGTACTTC
many,TRBV29-1,.,13,TRBJ2-7,CSGLSHTQGEQYF,TGCAGCGGCTTAAGCCACACCCAGGGGGAGCAGTACTTC
few,TRBV7-2,TRBD1,14,TRBJ2-4,CASSSRTGLSIQYF,TGTGCCAGCAGCTCCCGGACAGGGTTAAGCATTCAGTACTTC
few,TRBV6-5,.,17,TRBJ2-3,CASSYSSLRGATDTQYF,TGTGCCAGCAGTTACTCATCACTGAGGGGCGCGACAGATACGCAGTATTTT
once,TRBV5-1,TRBD1,16,TRBJ2-1,CASSPTAGQGYNEQFF,TGCGCCAGCAGCCCTACCGCGGGACAGGGGTACAATGAGCAGTTCTTC
.,TRBV12-3/TRBV12-4,.,13,TRBJ1-2,CASSSSVSTWYTF,TGTGCCAGCAGTTCCTCGGTCTCGACTTGGTACACCTTC
once,TRBV19,TRBD1,15,TRBJ2-5,CASSKQGARLETQYF,TGTGCCAGTAGTAAACAGGGGGCGCGGTTAGAGACCCAGTACTTC
.,TRBV5-1,.,14,TRBJ1-4,CASSTTGFHEKLFF,TGCGCCAGCAGCACCACCGGGTTTCATGAAAAACTGTTTTTT
many,TRBV29-1,.,11,TRBJ1-2,CSVGGYYGYTF,TGCAGCGTTGGGGGATACTATGGCTACACCTTC
.,TRBV7-8,TRBD1,15,TRBJ2-1,CASSWDSIPYNEQFF,TGTGCCAGCAGCTGGGACAGTATTCCCTACAATGAGCAGTTCTTC
.,TRBV5-1,.,14,TRBJ1-2,CASSLEQPDYGYTF,TGCGCCAGCAGCTTGGAACAGCCAGACTATGGCTACACCTTC
.,TRBV29-1,.,14,TRBJ1-4,CSVGGVASNEKLFF,TGCAGCGTTGGAGGGGTCGCGTCTAATGAAAAACTGTTTTTT